The text below deals with one T cell receptor (beta chain). What it binds is not known. CDR1 and CDR2 from the germline V gene are MNHEY and SVGAGI. V was clipped by 5 bases and J by 4 bases; unmatched bases: 4. The CDR3 is 13 residues long. TCRdb keeps only in-frame clones here, not all; method: immunoSEQ multiplex PCR. Of about 170,000 clones listed, over 85% are singletons. The data were obtained in a study of T cell responses to AZD1222 COVID-19 vaccine. Study information: Second-dose groups at about 4 or about 12 weeks were pooled.

Overall study results and limits: Donors, mostly white British, included more females; clonal diversity was possibly underestimated. Mapped onto spike, vaccine-associated CD4 TCRs spanned it and were dominant at 160-218 and 743-854. Nearly half of spike-specific TCRs reportedly target variant regions that are unmutated in the B.1.351 and B.1.1.7 variants.

This receptor was obtained from an adult in good health. Sample: peripheral blood, taken on day 0 of AZD1222 vaccination. The gene calls are TRBV6-5 and TRBJ1-2, with 7 bases that match TRBD1. The CDR3 is CASSQGQTYGYTF. CDR3 DNA: TGTGCCAGCAGTCAGGGACAGACCTATGGCTACACCTTC.